The 32 T cell receptor beta chains listed next were all sequenced from one sample in a study of metastatic and nonmetastatic thyroid tumors. TCRdb reanalyzed the PCR reads with MiXCR. The sample has 15,000 to 25,000 clones, roughly 27% seen once; the top ten hold roughly 3.5%. There were no patients who had received any treatment before thyroid surgery. Sequenced sample: blood. All receptors come from a male donor with papillary thyroid cancer or a benign thyroid nodule (not recorded which). Some clones in this sample may be carry-over from other donors' samples.

Of note for this clone: The junction does not match germline at one end; this may be a read error. The J gene is TRBJ1-1, the V gene TRBV5-1; weak D call: TRBD1 (6 bases). Germline CDR1 SGHRS, CDR2 YFSETQ. The CDR3 is made up of 15 amino acids. The CDR3 DNA is TGCGCCAGCAGCTTGTCCGGGGGCGGGAACACTGAATCTTTCTTT. This codes for CASSLSGGGNTESFF.

This chain joins TRBV9 and TRBJ2-7; TRBD1 or TRBD2 may be the D gene (7 bases each). Germline V gene lookup returns CDR1 SGDLS and CDR2 YYNGEE. Trimming stripped 1 base from V and 2 bases from J, with 10 bases between. The CDR3 is 14 residues long. The CDR3: CASSVQGGTYEQYF. CDR3 sequence (DNA): TGTGCCAGCAGCGTACAGGGGGGGACCTACGAGCAGTACTTC.

The CDR3 DNA follows: TGTGCCAGCACCTACAGGGGCACTGAAGCTTTCTTT. It specifies CASTYRGTEAFF. The chain combines TRBV12-3 or TRBV12-4 with TRBJ1-1, with TRBD1 matching over 7 bases. V gave up 7 bases and J gave up 4 bases; unmatched junction bases: 3. This CDR3 comprises 12 residues.

This clone was observed a handful of times. The gene calls are TRBV6-1 and TRBJ2-3, with a weak D call TRBD1 (6 bases). This CDR3 is 13 amino acids long. Germline V gene sequence: CDR1 MNHNS, CDR2 SASEGT. Trimming shortened V by 8 bases and J by 6 bases, and 15 bases separated the two germline ends. This CDR3 is CASGKAGEDTQYF. CDR3 nucleotides: TGTGCCAGCGGAAAAGCAGGGGAGGATACGCAGTATTTT.

The chain links TRBV5-1 to TRBJ2-1, with D perhaps given as TRBD1 or TRBD2 (6 bases each). There are 13 residues in the CDR3. Trimming shortened V by 1 base and J by 10 bases, and 12 bases separated the two germline ends. Germline values: CDR1 SGHRS, CDR2 YFSETQ. The CDR3 coding sequence is TGCGCCAGCAGCTTGAACGGGGGCAACGAGCAGTTCTTC. Translated, it gives CASSLNGGNEQFF. Filled out from reference TRBV5-1 and TRBJ2-1, the complete variable domain reads KAGVTQTPRYLIKTRGQQVTLSCSPISGHRSVSWYQQTPGQGLQFLFEYFSETQRNKGNFPGRFSGRQFSNSRSEMNVSTLELGDSALYLCASSLNGGNEQFFGPGTRLTVL.

The chain couples TRBV6-6 to TRBJ2-5, with 8 positions matching TRBD2. The germline CDR1 and CDR2 sequences are MNHNY and SVGAGI (reference sequence). V was clipped by 2 bases and J by 5 bases; unmatched bases: 10. CDR3 length: 16 amino acids. The DNA for the CDR3 is TGTGCCAGCAGTTACCCTTTAGCGGGACAAGGGGAGACCCAGTACTTC. This gives the protein CASSYPLAGQGETQYF.

CDR3 sequence reads: CASSLGQSLYEQYF. As DNA, the CDR3 is TGTGCCAGCAGTTTAGGACAGAGTCTCTACGAGCAGTACTTC. The genes are TRBV27 and TRBJ2-7; D perhaps matches TRBD1 (6 bases). Trimming shortened V by 2 bases and J by 3 bases, and 11 bases separated the two germline ends. The germline CDR1 and CDR2 sequences are MNHEY and SMNVEV (reference sequence). The CDR3 consists of 14 residues.

By share of the sample, this clone is medium-sized. The CDR3 bases are TGTGCCAGCGGTCTGGGCACTAATGAAAAACTGTTTTTT. Translation: CASGLGTNEKLFF. V and J are TRBV28 and TRBJ1-4; no firm D call. CDR3 length equals 13 residues. Trimming left V 8 bases short and J 2 bases short, with 9 bases between. CDR1 and CDR2 (germline): MDHEN, SYDVKM. The full variable domain, completed using reference TRBV28 and TRBJ1-4, is DVKVTQSSRYLVKRTGEKVFLECVQDMDHENMFWYRQDPGLGLRLIYFSYDVKMKEKGDIPEGYSVSREKKERFSLILESASTNQTSMYLCASGLGTNEKLFFGSGTQLSVL.

This clone is labeled as medium-sized. This chain uses TRBV19 with TRBJ2-7; 8 bases line up with TRBD2. Germline V gene lookup returns CDR1 LNHDA and CDR2 SQIVND (reference sequence). The CDR3 contains 14 residues. Trimming cost V 5 bases and J 0 bases; bases outside gene matches: 3. This CDR3 is CASSRREGSYEQYF. DNA for the CDR3: TGTGCCAGTAGTCGTCGGGAGGGCTCCTACGAGCAGTACTTC.

Within the sample, this clone is medium-sized. The V and J genes are TRBV4-1 and TRBJ2-5; tentative D call: TRBD2 (6 bases). Germline values: CDR1 MGHRA, CDR2 YSYEKL. Deletions cut 4 bases from V and 1 base from J, with 10 bases between. The CDR3 is 14 amino acids. The CDR3 region has the DNA TGCGCCAGCAGCCGGGAGACTAGCCAAGAGACCCAGTACTTC. Encoded protein: CASSRETSQETQYF.

This sequence joins TRBV7-2 and TRBJ2-3; D is unresolved. V dropped 3 bases and J dropped 8 bases, with 9 bases sitting between them. CDR1 SGHTA and CDR2 FQGNSA come from the germline V gene. The length of the CDR3 is 12 residues. In nucleotides, the CDR3 is TGTGCCAGCAGCTTGTTTGTGGGTACGCAGTATTTT. Protein product: CASSLFVGTQYF.

The chain couples TRBV6-2 or TRBV6-3 to TRBJ2-1; no firm D call. The CDR3 spans 12 residues. Germline assignment: CDR1 MNHEY and CDR2 SVGEGT. V lost 2 bases and J lost 7, with 6 bases in between. The chain's CDR3 is CASSYARNEQFF. The CDR3 DNA is TGTGCCAGCAGTTACGCGAGGAATGAGCAGTTCTTC.

This clone was seen repeatedly, ten times or more. This chain links TRBV5-6 with TRBJ2-1; tentative D call: TRBD2 (5 bases). CDR1 is SGHDT, CDR2 YYEEEE, per germline. The germline V and J ends were trimmed by 1 base and 0 bases, with 14 bases remaining between them. The CDR3 spans 17 residues. The CDR3 nucleotides are TGTGCCAGCAGCTTGTTGTCGCGGGCATTCTCCTACAATGAGCAGTTCTTC. Translated: CASSLLSRAFSYNEQFF.

CDR3 sequence: CASSLGYGEQYF. The CDR3 DNA is TGTGCCAGCAGCTTAGGATACGGCGAGCAGTACTTC. This chain connects TRBV11-3 to TRBJ2-7; D gene uncertain. In germline, CDR1 is SGHNT, CDR2 YENEEA. V shed 1 base and J shed 6 bases, with 7 bases lying between them. The CDR3 is 12 residues long.

The sample holds a few counts of this clone. As DNA, the CDR3 is TGTGCCAGTAGTTCTCCCCGTAAGGAAAAACTGTTTTTT. Translating it yields CASSSPRKEKLFF. The chain joins TRBV19 to TRBJ1-4, with no clear D. Germline loops: CDR1 LNHDA, CDR2 SQIVND (reference sequence). This CDR3 has 13 residues. The V end was cut by 5 bases, the J end by 8 bases, with 12 bases between.

The V gene is TRBV10-1, the J gene TRBJ2-7; 9 nucleotides match TRBD2. Germline V lookup: CDR1 WNHNN, CDR2 SYGVQD (reference sequence). Trimming cost V 0 bases and J 4 bases; bases outside gene matches: 4. The CDR3 contains 15 residues. The CDR3 nucleotides are TGCGCCAGCAGTGAGTCCGGAGCGGGGGGTTACGAGCAGTACTTC. Amino acids: CASSESGAGGYEQYF.

The chain carries TRBV20-1 and TRBJ2-7; 11 bases agree with TRBD2. J was trimmed by 5 bases and V by 4 bases; bases with no gene match: 7. The CDR3 consists of 14 residues. The germline CDR1 and CDR2 sequences are DFQATT and SNEGSKA (reference sequence). CDR3 sequence reads: CSAIPTSGTDEQYF. The CDR3 nucleotides are TGCAGTGCTATACCGACTAGCGGGACAGACGAGCAGTACTTC.

This clone has just a few counts. This chain joins TRBV6-5 and TRBJ2-7, with D maybe TRBD1 (5 bases). The CDR3 is made up of 13 amino acids. Between the trimmed V and J ends, which lost 3 bases and 5 bases, there was a span of 11 bases. In germline, CDR1 is MNHEY, CDR2 SVGAGI. As DNA, the CDR3 is TGTGCCAGCAGTTATTCAGGGTTCGACGAGCAGTACTTC. This sequence encodes CASSYSGFDEQYF.

The table lists this clone with many counts. J is TRBJ1-3 and V is TRBV5-4, with D maybe TRBD1 (6 bases). Germline CDR1 is SGHNT and CDR2 is YYREEE (reference sequence). V shed 4 bases and J shed 3 bases, with 17 bases lying between them. The CDR3 is made up of 16 amino acids. The CDR3 DNA is TGTGCCAGCAGCGCGGGGGCCCCAGGGAGTGGAAACACCATATATTTT. This gives the protein CASSAGAPGSGNTIYF.

V is TRBV19 and J is TRBJ2-1; no firm D call. Germline values: CDR1 LNHDA, CDR2 SQIVND (reference sequence). Trimming cost V 9 bases and J 8 bases, with 11 bases left between them. The CDR3 totals 11 residues. CDR3 in DNA: TGTGCCAGCCAGACCCTTTATGAGCAGTTCTTC. Amino acids: CASQTLYEQFF. The complete variable domain, with remaining parts taken from reference TRBV19 and TRBJ2-1, reads DGGITQSPKYLFRKEGQNVTLSCEQNLNHDAMYWYRQDPGQGLRLIYYSQIVNDFQKGDIAEGYSVSREKKESFPLTVTSAQKNPTAFYLCASQTLYEQFFGPGTRLTVL.

The chain links TRBV15 to TRBJ2-3; D call uncertain. Germline lookup yields CDR1 LNHNV and CDR2 YYDKDF (reference sequence). With 1 base removed from V and 2 bases from J, the gap between germline ends came to 4 bases. The CDR3 is 13 amino acids. CDR3 region: CATSRVYTDTQYF. DNA for the CDR3: TGTGCCACCAGCAGAGTATACACAGATACGCAGTATTTT.

The V call is TRBV27, the J call TRBJ2-1, with 7 positions matching TRBD1. CDR3 length: 15 amino acids. After removal of 6 bases from V and 4 bases from J, the junction contained 9 bases not matched to a gene. Looked up from germline, CDR1 is MNHEY and CDR2 is SMNVEV (reference sequence). DNA for the CDR3: TGTGCCAGCAGCGACCGGGACAGCCTTTACAATGAGCAGTTCTTC. Its protein product is CASSDRDSLYNEQFF.

This clone came up a few times. V is TRBV6-1 and J is TRBJ1-5, with D hard to call. Trimming took 8 bases from V and 7 from J, leaving 9 bases between them. The CDR3 is 11 amino acids. Germline V gene sequence: CDR1 MNHNS, CDR2 SASEGT. CDR3 nucleotides: TGTGCCAGCGACCCTGGCCAGCCCCAGCATTTT. Translated: CASDPGQPQHF.

J is TRBJ2-2 and V is TRBV12-3 or TRBV12-4; 12 bases are a match to TRBD1. The CDR3 has 16 amino acids. Trimming cost V 6 bases and J 9 bases; bases outside gene matches: 11. The CDR3 loop is CASSKPGTGGRRELFF. CDR3 nucleotide sequence: TGTGCCAGCAGCAAACCCGGGACAGGGGGCCGGAGGGAGCTGTTTTTT.

CDR3 region: CASSPGTSGRRNEQFF. The CDR3 DNA sequence: TGTGCCAGCAGCCCTGGGACTAGCGGGAGGCGCAATGAGCAGTTCTTC. The rearrangement uses TRBV28 and TRBJ2-1, with 15 bases aligning to TRBD2. V lost 6 bases to trimming and J lost 6 bases; unmatched junction nucleotides: 6. This CDR3 has 16 amino acids. CDR1 MDHEN and CDR2 SYDVKM come from the germline V gene.

This clone was seen only a few times. The chain carries TRBV6-2 or TRBV6-3 and TRBJ2-2, with unresolved D. The germline CDR1 and CDR2 sequences are MNHEY and SVGEGT. The CDR3 is 17 amino acids. With 0 bases removed from V and 6 bases from J, the gap between germline ends came to 17 bases. Here the CDR3 reads CASSYSVRHSSPGELFF. CDR3 nucleotides: TGTGCCAGCAGTTACTCCGTCCGGCATAGTAGCCCCGGGGAGCTGTTTTTT.

The table lists this clone with many counts. The chain combines TRBV5-7 with TRBJ2-3; D is unclear. TRBV5-7 is assigned to the ORF class and has an uncertain function. This CDR3 is built from 12 residues. The V gene lost 0 bases and the J gene lost 4 bases, with 3 bases spanning the gap. The CDR3: CASSLDADTQYF. DNA for the CDR3: TGTGCCAGCAGCTTGGACGCAGATACGCAGTATTTT.

In this sample, this clone is medium-sized. The chain carries TRBV28 and TRBJ1-1; D is unclear. This CDR3 is 13 amino acids long. V was shortened by 2 bases and J by 9 bases, with 13 bases between the two germline ends. In germline, CDR1 is MDHEN, CDR2 SYDVKM. CDR3: CASSLGFQEKAFF. CDR3 nucleotides: TGTGCCAGCAGTTTAGGTTTCCAGGAGAAAGCTTTCTTT.

This clone was found many times. V usage is TRBV11-1 and J usage is TRBJ2-3; no clear D. Germline CDR1 and CDR2: SGHAT and FQDESV (reference sequence). The CDR3 runs to 17 residues. Trimming took off 6 bases at V and 2 bases at J, with 21 bases between the two ends. The CDR3, as DNA: TGTGCCAGCAGGCTAACATCCGGGCCCCAAGTCACAGATACGCAGTATTTT. Translation: CASRLTSGPQVTDTQYF.

There are many counts of this clone. The junction departs from germline at one end; a sequencing error may be responsible. The chain couples TRBV30 to TRBJ2-4, with 11 bases that match TRBD1. The CDR3 totals 15 residues. Germline lookup yields CDR1 GTSNPN and CDR2 SVGIG (reference sequence). The CDR3 DNA sequence: TGTGCCTGGAGTGTACCCGGGACAGGGGGGGACATTCAGTGCTTC. Translated, it gives CAWSVPGTGGDIQCF.

The J gene is TRBJ2-1, the V gene TRBV20-1, with D possibly matching TRBD2 (5 bases). The germline V gene has CDR1 DFQATT and CDR2 SNEGSKA (reference sequence). The CDR3 is 16 amino acids. With 0 bases removed from V and 2 bases from J, the gap between germline ends came to 14 bases. The CDR3 sequence: CSARDLGRFPYNEQFF. The CDR3 nucleotides are TGCAGTGCTAGAGATCTGGGGAGATTCCCCTACAATGAGCAGTTCTTC.

This chain links TRBV15 with TRBJ1-3; D is perhaps TRBD1 (5 bases). The CDR3 length is 16 residues. Per the germline V gene, CDR1 is LNHNV and CDR2 is YYDKDF (reference sequence). V was clipped by 1 base and J by 2 bases, with 12 bases between them. CDR3 sequence (DNA): TGTGCCACCAGCAGAGTATGGGGGACGGCTGGAAACACCATATATTTT. Translating it yields CATSRVWGTAGNTIYF.